Below are 10 T cell receptor beta chains sequenced from a single sample in a study of shared clonotypes between healthy human individuals. Repertoires were generated with immunoSEQ multiplex PCR, while TCRdb's copy carries only in-frame clones and drops some. The sample lists about 530,000 clones, about 96% occurring once. Sequenced sample: naive CD4+ T cells sorted from blood. Regarding subset: CD45RA+ positively selected. These TCRs come from a woman aged 25-40 years in good health.

The chain combines TRBV6-1 with TRBJ1-4; perhaps TRBD1 as D (6 bases). CDR1 and CDR2 from the germline V gene are MNHNS and SASEGT. CDR3 length: 14 amino acids. With 7 bases removed from V and 8 bases from J, the gap between germline ends came to 17 bases. The CDR3 sequence: CASTPPQGREKLFF. The CDR3 DNA is TGTGCCAGCACCCCCCCCCAGGGGCGGGAAAAACTGTTTTTT.

The genes are TRBV5-1 and TRBJ2-1; D may be TRBD1 (5 bases). Germline CDR1 is SGHRS and CDR2 is YFSETQ. The length of the CDR3 is 17 residues. V shed 4 bases and J shed 0 bases, with 17 bases lying between them. Written as DNA, the CDR3 is TGCGCCAGCAGCCTAAGACGGACACTAAGCTCCTACAATGAGCAGTTCTTC. It translates to CASSLRRTLSSYNEQFF.

The rearrangement joins TRBV28 to TRBJ1-5; TRBD1 is a possible D gene (5 bases). The germline V gene encodes CDR1 MDHEN and CDR2 SYDVKM. The CDR3 loop spans 15 amino acids. V lost 6 bases to trimming and J lost 0 bases, with 12 bases between them. Here the CDR3 reads CASSPRQGSNQPQHF. CDR3 DNA: TGTGCCAGCAGCCCCCGGCAGGGTAGCAATCAGCCCCAGCATTTT.

The rearrangement joins TRBV28 to TRBJ2-5; 10 bases are a match to TRBD1. The V segment lost 6 bases and the J segment 2 bases; nucleotides outside the gene matches: 3. The CDR3 sequence is 14 residues long. CDR1 is MDHEN and CDR2 is SYDVKM in the germline V gene. This CDR3 is CASRTGGPQETQYF. CDR3 bases: TGTGCCAGCAGGACAGGGGGCCCGCAAGAGACCCAGTACTTC.

The CDR3 loop reads CASARDISYEQYF. CDR3 in DNA: TGTGCCAGCGCGAGGGACATCTCCTACGAGCAGTACTTC. This chain connects TRBV28 to TRBJ2-7, with D perhaps TRBD1 (6 bases). V was trimmed by 8 bases and J by 0 bases, leaving 11 bases between them. CDR3 length: 13 amino acids. Germline V gives CDR1 MDHEN, CDR2 SYDVKM.

V is TRBV4-2 and J is TRBJ2-2; 9 nucleotides agree with TRBD1. The germline gives CDR1 LGHNA, CDR2 YNFKEQ. V was pared by 3 bases and J by 2 bases, with 7 bases of the junction left unmatched. The CDR3 sequence is 17 residues long. The CDR3 region has the DNA TGTGCCAGCAGCCAGCCATCACAGGGGGCTAACACCGGGGAGCTGTTTTTT. Its translation is CASSQPSQGANTGELFF.

V gene TRBV7-2 combines with J gene TRBJ2-5; D is possibly TRBD1 or TRBD2 (6 bases each). V was trimmed by 5 bases and J by 5 bases, leaving 15 bases between them. The CDR3 consists of 14 residues. The germline V gene encodes CDR1 SGHTA and CDR2 FQGNSA. This CDR3 reads CASSPQRGRETQYF. The CDR3 DNA reads as TGTGCCAGCAGCCCACAAAGGGGGAGGGAGACCCAGTACTTC.

This clone turned up a few times. The chain combines TRBV7-2 with TRBJ1-2; D call uncertain. This CDR3 has 13 residues. V gave up 1 base and J gave up 4 bases, with 7 bases separating them. Per the germline V gene, CDR1 is SGHTA and CDR2 is FQGNSA. CDR3 coding DNA: TGTGCCAGCAGCTTAGTGCAGGCCTATGGCTACACCTTC. Translating it yields CASSLVQAYGYTF.

This clone appeared once. The genes are TRBV7-9 and TRBJ2-1; possibly TRBD2 for D (5 bases). The CDR3 has 18 amino acids. Germline V gives CDR1 SEHNR, CDR2 FQNEAQ (reference sequence). Trimming removed 2 bases from V and 9 bases from J, with 26 bases in between. The CDR3 here is CASSLIIGARRTRGEQFF. The CDR3 bases are TGTGCCAGCAGCTTAATAATCGGAGCCAGACGGACCCGGGGTGAGCAGTTCTTC.

As for this clone: Other DNA sequences from this sample encode an identical CDR3 as well. This sequence joins TRBV28 and TRBJ1-2; the D is unclear. The germline V gene encodes CDR1 MDHEN and CDR2 SYDVKM. This CDR3 spans 12 amino acids. V dropped 3 bases and J dropped 5 bases, with 7 bases sitting between them. CDR3 in amino acids: CASSFGGYGYTF. For the CDR3, the DNA is TGTGCCAGCAGTTTTGGTGGATATGGCTACACCTTC.